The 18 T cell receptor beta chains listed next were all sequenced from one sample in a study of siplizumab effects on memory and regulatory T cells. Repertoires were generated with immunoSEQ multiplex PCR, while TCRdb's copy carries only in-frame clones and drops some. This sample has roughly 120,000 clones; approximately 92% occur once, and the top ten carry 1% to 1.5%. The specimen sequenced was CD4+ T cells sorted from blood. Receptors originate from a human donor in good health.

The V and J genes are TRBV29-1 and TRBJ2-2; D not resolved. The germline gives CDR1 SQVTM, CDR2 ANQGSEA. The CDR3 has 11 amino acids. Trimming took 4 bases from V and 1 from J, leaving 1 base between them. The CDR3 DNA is TGCAGCGTTGGGAACACCGGGGAGCTGTTTTTT. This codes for CSVGNTGELFF.

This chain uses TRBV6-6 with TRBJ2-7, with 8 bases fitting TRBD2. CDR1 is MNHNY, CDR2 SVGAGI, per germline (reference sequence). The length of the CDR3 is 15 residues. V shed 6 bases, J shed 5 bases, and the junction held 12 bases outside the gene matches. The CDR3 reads CASSRAGEQSHEQYF. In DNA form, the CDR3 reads TGTGCCAGCAGCAGAGCGGGAGAGCAGAGCCACGAGCAGTACTTC.

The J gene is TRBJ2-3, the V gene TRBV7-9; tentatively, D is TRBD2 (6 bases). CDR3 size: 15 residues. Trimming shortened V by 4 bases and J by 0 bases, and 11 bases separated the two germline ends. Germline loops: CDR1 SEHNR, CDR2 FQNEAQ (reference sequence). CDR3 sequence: CASSYATSSTDTQYF. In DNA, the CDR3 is TGTGCCAGCAGCTATGCGACTAGTAGCACAGATACGCAGTATTTT.

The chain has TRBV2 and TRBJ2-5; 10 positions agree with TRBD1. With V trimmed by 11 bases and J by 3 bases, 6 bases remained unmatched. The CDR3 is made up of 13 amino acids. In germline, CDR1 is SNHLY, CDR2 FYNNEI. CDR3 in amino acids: CAGGGTGEETQYF. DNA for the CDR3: TGTGCCGGCGGGGGGACAGGGGAAGAGACCCAGTACTTC.

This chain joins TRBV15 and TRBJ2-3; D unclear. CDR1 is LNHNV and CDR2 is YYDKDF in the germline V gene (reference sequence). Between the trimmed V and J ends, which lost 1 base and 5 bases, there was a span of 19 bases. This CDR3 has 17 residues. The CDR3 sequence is CATSRGVGVIPGDTQYF. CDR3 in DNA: TGTGCCACCAGCAGAGGGGTTGGGGTGATCCCCGGAGATACGCAGTATTTT.

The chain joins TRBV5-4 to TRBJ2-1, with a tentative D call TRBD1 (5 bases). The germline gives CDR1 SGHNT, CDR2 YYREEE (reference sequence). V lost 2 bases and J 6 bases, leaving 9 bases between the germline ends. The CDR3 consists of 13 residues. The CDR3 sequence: CASSLDQGNEQFF. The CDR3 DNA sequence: TGTGCCAGCAGCTTAGATCAGGGCAATGAGCAGTTCTTC.

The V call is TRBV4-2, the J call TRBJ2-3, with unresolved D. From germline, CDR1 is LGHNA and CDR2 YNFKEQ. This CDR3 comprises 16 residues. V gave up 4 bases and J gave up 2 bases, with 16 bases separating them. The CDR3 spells CASSPSEAEITDTQYF. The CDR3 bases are TGTGCCAGCAGCCCCTCAGAGGCGGAGATCACAGATACGCAGTATTTT.

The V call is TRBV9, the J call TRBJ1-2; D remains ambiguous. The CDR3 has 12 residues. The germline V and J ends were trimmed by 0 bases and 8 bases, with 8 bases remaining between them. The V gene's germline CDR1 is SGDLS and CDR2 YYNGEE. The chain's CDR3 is CASSVVEEGYTF. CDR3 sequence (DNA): TGTGCCAGCAGCGTAGTGGAGGAGGGCTACACCTTC. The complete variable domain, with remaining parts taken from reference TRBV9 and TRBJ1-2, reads DSGVTQTPKHLITATGQRVTLRCSPRSGDLSVYWYQQSLDQGLQFLIQYYNGEERAKGNILERFSAQQFPDLHSELNLSSLELGDSALYFCASSVVEEGYTFGSGTRLTVV.

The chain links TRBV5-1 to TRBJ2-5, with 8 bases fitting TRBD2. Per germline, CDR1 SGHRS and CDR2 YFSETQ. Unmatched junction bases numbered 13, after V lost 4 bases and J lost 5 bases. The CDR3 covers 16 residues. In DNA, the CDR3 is TGCGCCAGCAGCCCGGGAGGGGGGGGACTGGGCGAGACCCAGTACTTC. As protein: CASSPGGGGLGETQYF.

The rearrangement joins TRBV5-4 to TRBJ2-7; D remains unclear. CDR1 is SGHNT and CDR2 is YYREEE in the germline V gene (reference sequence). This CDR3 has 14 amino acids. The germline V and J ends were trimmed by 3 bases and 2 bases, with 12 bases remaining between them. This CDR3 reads CASSSRRDTYEQYF. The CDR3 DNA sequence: TGTGCCAGCAGCTCTCGACGCGACACCTACGAGCAGTACTTC.

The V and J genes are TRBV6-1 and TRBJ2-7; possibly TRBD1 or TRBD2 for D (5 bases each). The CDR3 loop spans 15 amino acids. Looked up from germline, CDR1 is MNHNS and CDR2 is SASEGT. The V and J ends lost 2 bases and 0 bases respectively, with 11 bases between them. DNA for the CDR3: TGTGCCAGCAGTGAACAGGGACGGAGCTCCTACGAGCAGTACTTC. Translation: CASSEQGRSSYEQYF.

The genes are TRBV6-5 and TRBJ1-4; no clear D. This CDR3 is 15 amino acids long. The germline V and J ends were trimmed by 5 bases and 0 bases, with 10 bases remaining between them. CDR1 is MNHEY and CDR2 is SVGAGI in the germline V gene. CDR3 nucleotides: TGTGCCAGCAGTCCCTCTGGCACAACTAATGAAAAACTGTTTTTT. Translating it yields CASSPSGTTNEKLFF.

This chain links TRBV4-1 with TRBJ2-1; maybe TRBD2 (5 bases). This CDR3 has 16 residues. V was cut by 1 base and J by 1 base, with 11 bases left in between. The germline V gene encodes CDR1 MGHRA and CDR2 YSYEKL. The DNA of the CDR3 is TGCGCCAGCAGCCAAGTGGAGAGCGGATCCTACAATGAGCAGTTCTTC. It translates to CASSQVESGSYNEQFF.

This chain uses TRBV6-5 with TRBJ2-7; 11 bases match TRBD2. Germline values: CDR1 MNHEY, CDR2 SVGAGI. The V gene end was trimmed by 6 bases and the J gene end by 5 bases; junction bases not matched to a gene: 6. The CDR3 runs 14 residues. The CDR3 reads CASRLAGAVNEQYF. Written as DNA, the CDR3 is TGTGCCAGCAGACTAGCGGGAGCGGTTAACGAGCAGTACTTC.

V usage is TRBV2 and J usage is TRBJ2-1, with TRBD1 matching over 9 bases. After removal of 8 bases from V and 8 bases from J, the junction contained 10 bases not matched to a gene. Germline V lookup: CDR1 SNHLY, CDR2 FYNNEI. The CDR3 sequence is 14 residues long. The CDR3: CASGPRTGEDEQFF. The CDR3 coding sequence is TGTGCCAGCGGACCGAGGACAGGGGAAGATGAGCAGTTCTTC.

The CDR3 loop is CATSRDRGEHYGYTF. DNA for the CDR3: TGTGCCACCAGCAGAGATCGCGGGGAGCACTATGGCTACACCTTC. The chain couples TRBV15 to TRBJ1-2; D ambiguous. V gave up 0 bases and J gave up 3 bases, with 11 bases separating them. The germline V gene has CDR1 LNHNV and CDR2 YYDKDF (reference sequence). The CDR3 runs to 15 residues. Looking up the rest from reference TRBV15 and TRBJ1-2 gives the full variable domain: DAMVIQNPRYQVTQFGKPVTLSCSQTLNHNVMYWYQQKSSQAPKLLFHYYDKDFNNEADTPDNFQSRRPNTSFCFLDIRSPGLGDTAMYLCATSRDRGEHYGYTFGSGTRLTVV.

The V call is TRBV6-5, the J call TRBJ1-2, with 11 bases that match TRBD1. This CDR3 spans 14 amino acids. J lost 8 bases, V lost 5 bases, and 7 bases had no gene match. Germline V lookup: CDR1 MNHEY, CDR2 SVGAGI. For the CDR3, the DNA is TGTGCCAGCAGTCCGCGGACAGGGGGCTTCGGCTACACCTTC. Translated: CASSPRTGGFGYTF.

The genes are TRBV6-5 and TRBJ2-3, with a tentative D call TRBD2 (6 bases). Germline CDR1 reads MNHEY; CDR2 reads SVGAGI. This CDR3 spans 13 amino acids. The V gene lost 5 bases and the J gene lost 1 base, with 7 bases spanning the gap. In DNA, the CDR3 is TGTGCCAGCAGTCGCGGGGGCACAGATACGCAGTATTTT. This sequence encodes CASSRGGTDTQYF.